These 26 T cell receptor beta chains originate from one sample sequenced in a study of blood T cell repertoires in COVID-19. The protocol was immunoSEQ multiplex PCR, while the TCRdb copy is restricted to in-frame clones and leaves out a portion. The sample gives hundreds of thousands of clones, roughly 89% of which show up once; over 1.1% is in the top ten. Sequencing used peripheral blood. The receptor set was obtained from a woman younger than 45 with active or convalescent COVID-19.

DNA for the CDR3: TGCGCCAGCAGCTTCCGGGAGGTAGAGACCCAGTACTTC. It yields the protein CASSFREVETQYF. V and J are TRBV5-1 and TRBJ2-5; the match to TRBD2 covers 7 bases. The CDR3 has 13 residues. The V segment lost 2 bases and the J segment 4 bases; nucleotides outside the gene matches: 2. Germline V gene sequence: CDR1 SGHRS, CDR2 YFSETQ.

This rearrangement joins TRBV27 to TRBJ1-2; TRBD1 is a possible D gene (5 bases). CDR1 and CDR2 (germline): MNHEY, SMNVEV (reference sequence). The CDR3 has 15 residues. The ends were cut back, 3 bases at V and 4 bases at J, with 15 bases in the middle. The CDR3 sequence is CASSLASGFPYGYTF. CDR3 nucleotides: TGTGCCAGCAGTTTGGCGTCAGGGTTTCCCTATGGCTACACCTTC.

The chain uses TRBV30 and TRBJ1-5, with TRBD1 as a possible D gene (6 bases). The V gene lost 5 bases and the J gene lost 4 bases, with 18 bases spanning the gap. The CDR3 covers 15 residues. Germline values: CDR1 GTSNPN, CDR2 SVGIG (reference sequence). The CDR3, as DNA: TGTGCCTGGGGGGGGCCAGGGCTAACAAATCAGCCCCAGCATTTT. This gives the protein CAWGGPGLTNQPQHF. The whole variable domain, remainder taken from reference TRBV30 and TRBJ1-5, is SQTIHQWPATLVQPVGSPLSLECTVEGTSNPNLYWYRQAAGRGLQLLFYSVGIGQISSEVPQNLSASRPQDRQFILSSKKLLLSDSGFYLCAWGGPGLTNQPQHFGDGTRLSIL.

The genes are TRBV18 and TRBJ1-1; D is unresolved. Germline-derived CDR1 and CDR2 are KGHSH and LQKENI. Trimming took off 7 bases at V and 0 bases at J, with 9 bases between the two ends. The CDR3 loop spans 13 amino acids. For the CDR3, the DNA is TGTGCCAGCTACAGTTCCATGAACACTGAAGCTTTCTTT. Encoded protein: CASYSSMNTEAFF.

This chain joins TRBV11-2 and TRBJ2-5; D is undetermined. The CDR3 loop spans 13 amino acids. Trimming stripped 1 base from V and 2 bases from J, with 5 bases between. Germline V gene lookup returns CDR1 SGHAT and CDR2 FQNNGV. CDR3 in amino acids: CASSLVLQETQYF. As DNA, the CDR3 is TGTGCCAGCAGCTTAGTATTGCAAGAGACCCAGTACTTC.

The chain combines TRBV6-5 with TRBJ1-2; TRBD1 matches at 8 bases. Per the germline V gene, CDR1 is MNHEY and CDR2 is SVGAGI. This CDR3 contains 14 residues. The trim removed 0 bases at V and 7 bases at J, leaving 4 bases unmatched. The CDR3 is CASSYSDRVGGYTF. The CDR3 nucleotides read TGTGCCAGCAGTTACTCGGACAGGGTGGGTGGCTACACCTTC.

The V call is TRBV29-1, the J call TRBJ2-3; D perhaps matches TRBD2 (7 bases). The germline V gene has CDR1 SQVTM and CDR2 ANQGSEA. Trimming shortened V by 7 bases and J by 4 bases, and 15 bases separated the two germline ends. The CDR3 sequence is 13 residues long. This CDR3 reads CSAEGGAADTQYF. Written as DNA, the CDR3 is TGCAGCGCCGAGGGGGGGGCGGCAGATACGCAGTATTTT.

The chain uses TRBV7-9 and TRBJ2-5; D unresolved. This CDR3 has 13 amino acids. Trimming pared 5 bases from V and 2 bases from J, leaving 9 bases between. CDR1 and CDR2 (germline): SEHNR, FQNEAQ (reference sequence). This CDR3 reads CASSQDLQETQYF. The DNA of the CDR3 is TGTGCCAGCAGCCAAGACTTACAAGAGACCCAGTACTTC. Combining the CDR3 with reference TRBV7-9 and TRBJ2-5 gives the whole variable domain DTGVSQNPRHKITKRGQNVTFRCDPISEHNRLYWYRQTLGQGPEFLTYFQNEAQLEKSRLLSDRFSAERPKGSFSTLEIQRTEQGDSAMYLCASSQDLQETQYFGPGTRLLVL.

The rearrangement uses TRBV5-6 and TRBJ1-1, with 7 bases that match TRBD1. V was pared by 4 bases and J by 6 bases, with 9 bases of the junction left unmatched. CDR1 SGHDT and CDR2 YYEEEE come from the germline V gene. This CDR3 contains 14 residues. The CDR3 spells CASSPDRIRAEAFF. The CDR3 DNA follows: TGTGCCAGCAGCCCGGACAGGATCCGCGCTGAAGCTTTCTTT.

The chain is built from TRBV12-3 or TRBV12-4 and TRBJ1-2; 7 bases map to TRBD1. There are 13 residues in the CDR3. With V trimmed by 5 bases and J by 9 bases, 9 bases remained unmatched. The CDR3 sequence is CASSPTGFMRYTF. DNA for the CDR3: TGTGCCAGCAGTCCGACAGGGTTTATGCGCTACACCTTC.

This chain's CDR3 is CAWWLAGGSEQFF. The CDR3, as DNA: TGTGCCTGGTGGCTAGCGGGAGGCAGCGAGCAGTTCTTC. The chain uses TRBV30 and TRBJ2-1; 11 bases map to TRBD2. Germline V gene lookup returns CDR1 GTSNPN and CDR2 SVGIG (reference sequence). The J segment lost 10 bases and the V segment lost 5 bases, leaving 7 bases of the junction unmatched. The CDR3 extends over 13 amino acids. The full variable domain, its missing parts supplied by reference TRBV30 and TRBJ2-1, is SQTIHQWPATLVQPVGSPLSLECTVEGTSNPNLYWYRQAAGRGLQLLFYSVGIGQISSEVPQNLSASRPQDRQFILSSKKLLLSDSGFYLCAWWLAGGSEQFFGPGTRLTVL.

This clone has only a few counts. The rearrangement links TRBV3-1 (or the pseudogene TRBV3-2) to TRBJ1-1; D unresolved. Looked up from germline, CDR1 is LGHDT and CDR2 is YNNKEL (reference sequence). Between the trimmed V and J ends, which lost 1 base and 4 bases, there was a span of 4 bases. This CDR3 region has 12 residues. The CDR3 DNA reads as TGTGCCAGCAGCCAAGTCGGCACTGAAGCTTTCTTT. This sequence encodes CASSQVGTEAFF.

Here the CDR3 reads CATSDSSGVAFF. The CDR3 DNA reads TGTGCCACCAGTGATAGTTCAGGGGTAGCTTTCTTT. The chain joins TRBV24-1 to TRBJ1-1; D perhaps matches TRBD1 (6 bases). Trimming removed 3 bases from V and 10 bases from J, with 11 bases in between. Germline V gives CDR1 KGHDR, CDR2 SFDVKD. This CDR3 is built from 12 residues.

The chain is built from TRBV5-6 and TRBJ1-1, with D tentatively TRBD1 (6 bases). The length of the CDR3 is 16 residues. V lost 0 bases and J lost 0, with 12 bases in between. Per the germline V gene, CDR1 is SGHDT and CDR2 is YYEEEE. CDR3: CASSLGTVPMNTEAFF. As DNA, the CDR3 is TGTGCCAGCAGCTTGGGGACAGTTCCTATGAACACTGAAGCTTTCTTT.

CDR3 in DNA: TGTGCCAGCAGTTTCGGAGTGGGAGGTGAAAAACTGTTTTTT. As protein: CASSFGVGGEKLFF. The J gene is TRBJ1-4, the V gene TRBV27; D gene ambiguous. The CDR3 is 14 amino acids. CDR1 is MNHEY, CDR2 SMNVEV, per germline (reference sequence). The V and J ends lost 3 bases and 7 bases respectively, with 12 bases between them.

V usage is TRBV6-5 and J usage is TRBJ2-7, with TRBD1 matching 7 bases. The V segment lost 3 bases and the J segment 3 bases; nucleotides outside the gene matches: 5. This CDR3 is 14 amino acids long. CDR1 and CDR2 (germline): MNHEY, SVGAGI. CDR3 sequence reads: CASSYAGGHYEQYF. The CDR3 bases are TGTGCCAGCAGTTATGCAGGGGGACACTACGAGCAGTACTTC.

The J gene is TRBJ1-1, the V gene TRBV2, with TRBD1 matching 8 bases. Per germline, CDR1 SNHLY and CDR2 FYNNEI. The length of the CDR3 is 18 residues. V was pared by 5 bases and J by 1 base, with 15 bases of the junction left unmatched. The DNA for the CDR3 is TGTGCCAGCAGTACAAGTAACAGGGGGGCCGGTCGGAACACTGAAGCTTTCTTT. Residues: CASSTSNRGAGRNTEAFF.

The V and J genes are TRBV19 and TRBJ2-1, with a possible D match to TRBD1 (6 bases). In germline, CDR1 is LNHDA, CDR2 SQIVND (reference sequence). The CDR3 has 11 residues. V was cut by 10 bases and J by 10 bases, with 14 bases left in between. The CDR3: CATTRDTEQFF. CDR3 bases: TGTGCCACCACCCGGGACACAGAGCAGTTCTTC. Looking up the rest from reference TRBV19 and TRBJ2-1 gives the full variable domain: DGGITQSPKYLFRKEGQNVTLSCEQNLNHDAMYWYRQDPGQGLRLIYYSQIVNDFQKGDIAEGYSVSREKKESFPLTVTSAQKNPTAFYLCATTRDTEQFFGPGTRLTVL.

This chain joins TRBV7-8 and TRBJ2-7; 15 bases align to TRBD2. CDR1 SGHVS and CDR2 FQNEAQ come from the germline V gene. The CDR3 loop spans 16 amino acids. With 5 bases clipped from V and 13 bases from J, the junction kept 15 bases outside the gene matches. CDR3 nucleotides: TGTGCCAGCAGCCTGACTACCGGGACTAGCGGGAGGTCGCACTACTTC. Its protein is CASSLTTGTSGRSHYF.

CDR3 coding DNA: TGTGCCAGCAGCTTCGGGACAGACACTGAAGCTTTCTTT. It specifies CASSFGTDTEAFF. J is TRBJ1-1 and V is TRBV13; the match to TRBD1 covers 7 bases. The germline V gene has CDR1 PRHDT and CDR2 FYEKMQ (reference sequence). The CDR3 extends over 13 amino acids. The V segment lost 3 bases and the J segment 3 bases; nucleotides outside the gene matches: 1.

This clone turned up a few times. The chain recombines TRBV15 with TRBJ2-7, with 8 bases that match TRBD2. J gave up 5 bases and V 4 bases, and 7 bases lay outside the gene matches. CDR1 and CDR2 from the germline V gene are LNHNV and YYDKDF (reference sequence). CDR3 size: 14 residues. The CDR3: CATSTPGGSHEQYF. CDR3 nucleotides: TGTGCCACCAGCACCCCGGGGGGGTCCCACGAGCAGTACTTC.

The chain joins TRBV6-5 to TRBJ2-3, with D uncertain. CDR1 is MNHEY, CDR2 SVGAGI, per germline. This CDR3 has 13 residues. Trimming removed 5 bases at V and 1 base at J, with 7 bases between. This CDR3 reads CASSLARTDTQYF. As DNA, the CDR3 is TGTGCCAGCAGTCTGGCACGCACAGATACGCAGTATTTT.

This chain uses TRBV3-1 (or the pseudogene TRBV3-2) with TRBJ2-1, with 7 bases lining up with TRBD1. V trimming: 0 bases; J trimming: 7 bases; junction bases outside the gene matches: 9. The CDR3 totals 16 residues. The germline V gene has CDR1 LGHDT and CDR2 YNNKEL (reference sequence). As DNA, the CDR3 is TGTGCCAGCAGCCAAGATGGCAGGGGGTTTTATAATGAGCAGTTCTTC. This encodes CASSQDGRGFYNEQFF.

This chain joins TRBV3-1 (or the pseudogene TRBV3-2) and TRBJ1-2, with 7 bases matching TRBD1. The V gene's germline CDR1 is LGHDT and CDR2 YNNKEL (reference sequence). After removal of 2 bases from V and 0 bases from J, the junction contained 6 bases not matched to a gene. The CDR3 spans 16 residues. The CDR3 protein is CASSQSQGVTNYGYTF. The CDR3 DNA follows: TGTGCCAGCAGCCAAAGTCAGGGGGTAACTAACTATGGCTACACCTTC.

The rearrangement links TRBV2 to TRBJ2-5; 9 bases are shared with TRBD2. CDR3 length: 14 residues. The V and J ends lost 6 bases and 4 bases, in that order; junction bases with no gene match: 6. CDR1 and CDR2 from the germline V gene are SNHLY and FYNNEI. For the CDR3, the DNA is TGTGCCAGCAGCCCCGGGACTAGCTCAGAGACCCAGTACTTC. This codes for CASSPGTSSETQYF.

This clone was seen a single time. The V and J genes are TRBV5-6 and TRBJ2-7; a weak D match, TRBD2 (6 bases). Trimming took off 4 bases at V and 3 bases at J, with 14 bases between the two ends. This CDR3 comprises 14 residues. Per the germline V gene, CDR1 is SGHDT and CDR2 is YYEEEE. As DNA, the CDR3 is TGTGCCAGCAGCCCGGGCGGGGCAGGCTACGAGCAGTACTTC. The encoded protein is CASSPGGAGYEQYF. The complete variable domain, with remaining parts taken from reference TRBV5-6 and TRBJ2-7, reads DAGVTQSPTHLIKTRGQQVTLRCSPKSGHDTVSWYQQALGQGPQFIFQYYEEEERQRGNFPDRFSGHQFPNYSSELNVNALLLGDSALYLCASSPGGAGYEQYFGPGTRLTVT.